This TCR beta chain was sequenced during a study of blood T cells in healthy people across ages. Sample-barcoded 5' priming and a J-beta primer mix drove a second PCR of roughly 6 to 12 cycles. TCRdb re-called the 5' RACE reads with MiXCR, one entry per CDR3 protein. The sample includes about 700,000 distinct CDR3 sequences, 32% of them seen just once. CDR3 length: 16 residues. Germline CDR1 and CDR2: SGHTA and FQGNSA. As to this clonotype: This may stem from a read error, because a much larger clone lies one nucleotide away.

The chain has TRBV7-2 and TRBJ1-2, with 8 bases identical to TRBD1. Specimen: blood. This clonotype was obtained from a woman of 80 years or more in good health. The DNA for the CDR3 is TGTGCCAGCAGCACCTACAGGGGGGCCTCTATCTATGGCTGCACCTTC. Encoded protein: CASSTYRGASIYGCTF.